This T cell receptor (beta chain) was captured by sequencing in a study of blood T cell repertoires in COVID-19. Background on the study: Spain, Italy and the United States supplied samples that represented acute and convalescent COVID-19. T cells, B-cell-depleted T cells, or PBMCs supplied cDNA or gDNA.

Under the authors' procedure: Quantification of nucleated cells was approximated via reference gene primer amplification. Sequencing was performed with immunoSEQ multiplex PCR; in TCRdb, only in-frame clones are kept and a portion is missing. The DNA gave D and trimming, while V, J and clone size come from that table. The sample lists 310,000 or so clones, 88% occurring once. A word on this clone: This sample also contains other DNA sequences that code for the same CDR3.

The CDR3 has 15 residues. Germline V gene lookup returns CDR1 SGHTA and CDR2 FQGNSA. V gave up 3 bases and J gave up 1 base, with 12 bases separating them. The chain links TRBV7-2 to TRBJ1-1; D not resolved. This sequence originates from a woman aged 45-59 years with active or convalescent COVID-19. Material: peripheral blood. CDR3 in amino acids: CASSLAGVGNTEAFF. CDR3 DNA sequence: TGTGCCAGCAGCTTGGCCGGAGTGGGGAACACTGAAGCTTTCTTT.